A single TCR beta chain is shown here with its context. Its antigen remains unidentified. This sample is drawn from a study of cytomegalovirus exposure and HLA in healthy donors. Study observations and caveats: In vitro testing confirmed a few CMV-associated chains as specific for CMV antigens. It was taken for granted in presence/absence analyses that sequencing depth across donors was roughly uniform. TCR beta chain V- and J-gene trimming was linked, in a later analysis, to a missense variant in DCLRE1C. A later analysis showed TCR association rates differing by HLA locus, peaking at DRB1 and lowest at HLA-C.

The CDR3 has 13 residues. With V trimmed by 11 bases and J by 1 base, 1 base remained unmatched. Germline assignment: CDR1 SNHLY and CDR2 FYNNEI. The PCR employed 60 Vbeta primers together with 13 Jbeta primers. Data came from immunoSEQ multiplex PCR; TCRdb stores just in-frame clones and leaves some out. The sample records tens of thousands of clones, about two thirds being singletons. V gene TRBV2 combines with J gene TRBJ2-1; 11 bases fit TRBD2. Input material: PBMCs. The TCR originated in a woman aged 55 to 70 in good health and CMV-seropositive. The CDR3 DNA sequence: TGTGCCGCTAGCGGGGGGTCCTACAATGAGCAGTTCTTC. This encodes CAASGGSYNEQFF.